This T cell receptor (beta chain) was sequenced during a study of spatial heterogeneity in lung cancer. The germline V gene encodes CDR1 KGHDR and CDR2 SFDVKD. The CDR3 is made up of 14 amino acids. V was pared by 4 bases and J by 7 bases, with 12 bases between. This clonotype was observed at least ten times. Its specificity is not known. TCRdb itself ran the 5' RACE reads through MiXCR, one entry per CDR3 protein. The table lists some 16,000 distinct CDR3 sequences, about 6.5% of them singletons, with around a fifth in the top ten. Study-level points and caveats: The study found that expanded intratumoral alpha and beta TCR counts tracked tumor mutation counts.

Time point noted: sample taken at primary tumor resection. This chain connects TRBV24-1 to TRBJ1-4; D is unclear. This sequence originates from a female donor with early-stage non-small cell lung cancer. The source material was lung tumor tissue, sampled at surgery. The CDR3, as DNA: TGTGCCACCAGTGAACCGGACCGGGGTGAAAAACTGTTTTTT. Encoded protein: CATSEPDRGEKLFF.